One and the same sample provided the 18 T cell receptor beta chains below, sequenced in a study of shared clonotypes between healthy human individuals (TCRdb year 2020). Library construction relied on the immunoSEQ multiplex PCR assay. Imported from immuneACCESS, the table was reduced by TCRdb to in-frame sequences with V and J called. These copies leave out some clones; in studies compared against another copy, an unresolved V gene accounts for under half, and the cause of the remainder is not known. Within this sample are 400,000 to 600,000 clones, with about 85% of them counted one time only. The ten largest make up about 13% of the sample. The specimen was PBMCs. Source of these receptors: a woman aged 40 to 55 in good health. Some clones in this sample may be carry-over from other donors' samples.

This clone was seen a few times. This chain uses TRBV6-1 with TRBJ1-1; D remains ambiguous. Germline V CDR1 and CDR2: MNHNS, SASEGT. The CDR3 totals 13 residues. V lost 4 bases and J lost 1, with 7 bases in between. As DNA, the CDR3 is TGTGCCAGCAGTGTCGGAGCGAACACTGAAGCTTTCTTT. Translating it yields CASSVGANTEAFF.

This clone has a single count. The chain carries TRBV5-1 and TRBJ1-4; 10 bases map to TRBD1. This CDR3 region has 15 residues. The germline V gene has CDR1 SGHRS and CDR2 YFSETQ. J gave up 8 bases and V 4 bases, and 8 bases lay outside the gene matches. Here the CDR3 DNA reads TGCGCCAGCAGCCGGGGTGGACAGGGGGAAGAAAAACTGTTTTTT. Translated, it gives CASSRGGQGEEKLFF.

V usage is TRBV7-7 and J usage is TRBJ2-2; 9 bases map to TRBD1. Germline CDR1 reads SSHAT; CDR2 reads FNYEAQ (reference sequence). The junction had 4 bases not matched to a gene; V was cut back by 1 base and J by 7 bases. The CDR3 is made up of 15 amino acids. The CDR3 spells CASSLVQGAVGELFF. CDR3 bases: TGTGCCAGCAGCTTAGTACAGGGGGCTGTCGGGGAGCTGTTTTTT.

This clone was picked up a small number of times. The chain carries TRBV12-5 and TRBJ1-1; D uncertain. CDR3 size: 13 residues. From germline, CDR1 is LGHNT and CDR2 FRNRAP. V dropped 1 base and J dropped 11 bases, with 14 bases sitting between them. The CDR3 is CASGLGYPQQAFF. The CDR3 nucleotides read TGTGCTAGTGGTTTGGGTTACCCCCAGCAGGCTTTCTTT.

The chain carries TRBV19 and TRBJ2-7; unclear D gene. The CDR3 is made up of 14 amino acids. Deletions cut 7 bases from V and 0 bases from J, with 13 bases between. Germline CDR1 is LNHDA and CDR2 is SQIVND (reference sequence). The CDR3 loop reads CASKSVASSYEQYF. CDR3 bases: TGTGCCAGTAAATCGGTGGCTAGCTCCTACGAGCAGTACTTC.

The V call is TRBV19, the J call TRBJ2-5, with D perhaps assigned TRBD1 or TRBD2 (6 bases each). This CDR3 spans 15 amino acids. V lost 1 base to trimming and J lost 7 bases, with 16 bases between them. Germline CDR1 LNHDA, CDR2 SQIVND (reference sequence). CDR3 sequence (DNA): TGTGCCAGTAGTATAGTCTCCCAGGGGCGGGGGACCCAGTACTTC. Its translation is CASSIVSQGRGTQYF.

The gene calls are TRBV19 and TRBJ2-2; D perhaps matches TRBD2 (5 bases). The CDR3 consists of 12 residues. Germline V gives CDR1 LNHDA, CDR2 SQIVND (reference sequence). Trimming removed 11 bases from V and 1 base from J, with 8 bases in between. CDR3 protein: CASGLNTGELFF. Here the CDR3 DNA reads TGTGCCTCAGGACTGAACACCGGGGAGCTGTTTTTT.

The genes are TRBV7-6 and TRBJ2-6; no definite D call. V lost 2 bases to trimming and J lost 3 bases, with 8 bases between them. Germline CDR1 reads SGHVS; CDR2 reads FNYEAQ. The CDR3 extends over 15 amino acids. This chain's CDR3 is CASSLRVDGANVLTF. Here the CDR3 DNA reads TGTGCCAGCAGCTTAAGGGTGGATGGGGCCAACGTCCTGACTTTC.

The chain couples TRBV28 to TRBJ2-1; perhaps TRBD1 as D (6 bases). V lost 5 bases and J 3 bases, leaving 17 bases between the germline ends. The CDR3 sequence is 16 residues long. Germline assignment: CDR1 MDHEN and CDR2 SYDVKM. The CDR3 loop is CASSLSGGYYYNEQFF. The CDR3 DNA sequence: TGTGCCAGCAGTCTTAGTGGGGGCTACTACTACAATGAGCAGTTCTTC.

Only one count was recorded for this clone. The chain uses TRBV5-4 and TRBJ2-2; TRBD1 might be the D (6 bases). This CDR3 comprises 16 residues. Germline assignment: CDR1 SGHNT and CDR2 YYREEE (reference sequence). The germline V and J ends were trimmed by 3 bases and 6 bases, with 18 bases remaining between them. CDR3 coding DNA: TGTGCCAGCAGCTCGGGGCTCATACAGGGACCCGGGGAGCTGTTTTTT. Residues: CASSSGLIQGPGELFF.

The chain uses TRBV6-4 and TRBJ1-6, with 9 nucleotides matching TRBD1. Germline trimming cut 8 bases from V and 5 bases from J; bases unmatched to any gene: 7. The CDR3 has 15 amino acids. Germline V gene lookup returns CDR1 MRHNA and CDR2 SNTAGT. The CDR3 DNA reads as TGTGCCAGCGCCAAGACAGGGGGGAATAATTCACCCCTCCACTTT. The encoded protein is CASAKTGGNNSPLHF.

The J gene is TRBJ1-1, the V gene TRBV28; D call uncertain. CDR1 and CDR2 from the germline V gene are MDHEN and SYDVKM. The CDR3 contains 11 residues. V shed 2 bases and J shed 11 bases, with 9 bases lying between them. The CDR3: CASSLRSWAFF. CDR3 DNA sequence: TGTGCCAGCAGTTTAAGGTCATGGGCTTTCTTT.

V usage is TRBV30 and J usage is TRBJ2-1, with D possibly TRBD1 on 5 matching bases. The CDR3 runs 11 residues. The V end lost 5 bases, the J end lost 4 bases, and 6 bases lay between the germline ends. Germline lookup yields CDR1 GTSNPN and CDR2 SVGIG (reference sequence). The CDR3, as DNA: TGTGCCTGGGACAGTTACAATGAGCAGTTCTTC. Protein product: CAWDSYNEQFF.

The V and J genes are TRBV28 and TRBJ2-7, with 16 bases lining up with TRBD2. This CDR3 is built from 16 residues. CDR1 is MDHEN and CDR2 is SYDVKM in the germline V gene. V trimming: 5 bases; J trimming: 6 bases; junction bases outside the gene matches: 7. The CDR3: CASSPGLAGGPGEQYF. Here the CDR3 DNA reads TGTGCCAGCAGTCCGGGACTAGCGGGAGGGCCGGGCGAGCAGTACTTC. Looking up the rest from reference TRBV28 and TRBJ2-7 gives the full variable domain: DVKVTQSSRYLVKRTGEKVFLECVQDMDHENMFWYRQDPGLGLRLIYFSYDVKMKEKGDIPEGYSVSREKKERFSLILESASTNQTSMYLCASSPGLAGGPGEQYFGPGTRLTVT.

The chain couples TRBV2 to TRBJ2-7; tentatively, D is TRBD2 (5 bases). With 6 bases removed from V and 6 bases from J, the gap between germline ends came to 18 bases. Germline assignment: CDR1 SNHLY and CDR2 FYNNEI. CDR3 length: 14 amino acids. The CDR3 reads CASSSLARGSEQYF. CDR3 nucleotide sequence: TGTGCCAGCAGCTCGCTAGCTCGAGGGTCCGAGCAGTACTTC.

The chain employs TRBV29-1 and TRBJ2-7; D uncertain. The germline V and J ends were trimmed by 8 bases and 2 bases, with 10 bases remaining between them. CDR1 is SQVTM, CDR2 ANQGSEA, per germline. This CDR3 is 11 amino acids long. The CDR3 here is CSFRTTYEQYF. CDR3 DNA: TGCAGCTTCCGAACTACCTACGAGCAGTACTTC.

This clone showed up just a few times. The chain joins TRBV2 to TRBJ2-7; D might be TRBD1 or TRBD2, each matching 5 bases. Trimming removed 4 bases at V and 6 bases at J, with 13 bases between. The CDR3 length is 13 residues. Per germline, CDR1 SNHLY and CDR2 FYNNEI. CDR3 coding DNA: TGTGCCAGCAGTGCCCAGGGTGAGGGCGAGCAGTACTTC. Translated: CASSAQGEGEQYF.

V and J are TRBV5-1 and TRBJ2-6, with TRBD1 matching 8 bases. CDR3 size: 21 residues. The V gene's germline CDR1 is SGHRS and CDR2 YFSETQ. V lost 5 bases and J lost 0; bases outside the gene matches: 19. The CDR3 here is CASSPSAFTGGLSSGANVLTF. The CDR3 bases are TGCGCCAGCAGTCCTTCCGCATTTACAGGGGGACTTTCCTCTGGGGCCAACGTCCTGACTTTC.